The 27 T cell receptor beta chains below all came from one sample that was sequenced in a study of T cell repertoires in cytomegalovirus infection (dated by TCRdb to 2018 to 2020). Sequencing took place on an Illumina HiSeq 1500. In TCRdb, the public reads were trimmed at Q25 with fastp and aligned with MiXCR, with productive beta chains retained. Each CDR3 protein gets just one entry, which takes the most common genes and DNA from the rows behind it. The table for this sample lists roughly 640,000 distinct CDR3 sequences; 24% of them were counted only once. The top ten clones comprise roughly 8% of the sample. The material sequenced was CD8+ T cells from PBMCs. Receptor source: a human donor in good health (CMV status not recorded). Some clones in this sample may be carry-over from other donors' samples.

This clonotype was counted ten times or more. J is TRBJ2-5 and V is TRBV7-2; TRBD1 aligns across 9 bases. Trimming at V came to 5 bases and at J to 5 bases, leaving 9 bases not matched to a gene. CDR3 length: 15 amino acids. Germline V CDR1 and CDR2: SGHTA, FQGNSA. The CDR3 loop reads CASSVGTGTSETQYF. The CDR3 region has the DNA TGTGCCAGCAGCGTGGGGACAGGGACTTCGGAGACCCAGTACTTC.

The V and J genes are TRBV5-6 and TRBJ2-7; the D gene is possibly TRBD2 (6 bases). Germline values: CDR1 SGHDT, CDR2 YYEEEE. The CDR3 covers 16 residues. The V end was cut by 2 bases, the J end by 1 base, with 16 bases between. The CDR3 loop reads CASSFLAGPLSYEQYV. CDR3 in DNA: TGTGCCAGCAGCTTCCTTGCGGGGCCTCTTTCCTACGAGCAGTACGTC.

This clonotype was counted only a few times. This rearrangement joins TRBV5-5 to TRBJ2-1; TRBD2 might be the D (7 bases). CDR1 and CDR2 (germline): SGHKS, YYEKEE (reference sequence). The CDR3 totals 12 residues. V was shortened by 7 bases and J by 7 bases, with 12 bases between the two germline ends. The CDR3 loop reads CASGGAENEQFF. The CDR3 nucleotides are TGTGCCAGCGGGGGGGCCGAAAATGAGCAGTTCTTC.

The genes are TRBV13 and TRBJ1-2; D is ambiguous. The V and J ends lost 0 bases and 2 bases respectively, with 13 bases between them. Looked up from germline, CDR1 is PRHDT and CDR2 is FYEKMQ (reference sequence). This CDR3 is 16 amino acids long. The CDR3 sequence is CASSLGGMSENYGYTF. CDR3 DNA sequence: TGTGCCAGCAGCTTAGGCGGGATGAGCGAGAACTATGGCTACACCTTC. Using reference TRBV13 and TRBJ1-2 for the parts outside the CDR3, the full variable domain is AAGVIQSPRHLIKEKRETATLKCYPIPRHDTVYWYQQGPGQDPQFLISFYEKMQSDKGSIPDRFSAQQFSDYHSELNMSSLELGDSALYFCASSLGGMSENYGYTFGSGTRLTVV.

This clonotype was seen ten or more times. The CDR3 DNA sequence: TGTGCCAGCAGTTTATGGGGCCCCACTGAAGCTTTCTTT. This codes for CASSLWGPTEAFF. The chain is built from TRBV28 and TRBJ1-1, with D unresolved. The CDR3 runs 13 residues. V lost 0 bases and J 4 bases, leaving 6 bases between the germline ends. Germline CDR1 and CDR2: MDHEN and SYDVKM.

This clonotype was seen only a few times. The CDR3 nucleotides are TGCAGTGCTAGAGAATATAGGACTCCGGAATCCAATGAGCAGTTCTTC. Translating gives CSAREYRTPESNEQFF. The chain employs TRBV20-1 and TRBJ2-1; possible D gene TRBD2, 5 bases. Germline loops: CDR1 DFQATT, CDR2 SNEGSKA (reference sequence). Trimming left V 0 bases short and J 6 bases short, with 18 bases between. CDR3 length: 16 amino acids.

The chain couples TRBV20-1 to TRBJ2-3, with 7 bases aligning to TRBD1. CDR1 DFQATT and CDR2 SNEGSKA come from the germline V gene (reference sequence). The CDR3 runs 15 residues. J gave up 2 bases and V 1 base, and 6 bases lay outside the gene matches. The chain's CDR3 is CSARVQGENTDTQYF. For the CDR3, the DNA is TGCAGTGCTAGAGTCCAGGGGGAAAACACAGATACGCAGTATTTT.

This clonotype was counted between two and nine times. The rearrangement joins TRBV28 to TRBJ1-4; the D is unclear. V was shortened by 3 bases and J by 8 bases, with 19 bases between the two germline ends. Germline CDR1 reads MDHEN; CDR2 reads SYDVKM. The length of the CDR3 is 16 residues. CDR3 protein: CASSLVGRLSGEKLFF. The CDR3 region has the DNA TGTGCCAGCAGTTTGGTGGGCCGGCTTAGCGGGGAAAAACTGTTTTTT.

As for this clonotype: This may arise from a read error, as a much more abundant clone is one base away. The rearrangement links TRBV6-6 to TRBJ1-1; D remains ambiguous. Germline V gene lookup returns CDR1 MNHNY and CDR2 SVGAGI (reference sequence). The CDR3 is made up of 15 amino acids. CDR3 sequence (DNA): TGTGCCAGCAGTTACCTTTATGACACGCACACTGAAGCTTACTTT. This encodes CASSYLYDTHTEAYF.

V and J are TRBV2 and TRBJ2-7; no clear D gene. The CDR3 has 13 amino acids. Germline CDR1 SNHLY, CDR2 FYNNEI. With 6 bases removed from V and 3 bases from J, the gap between germline ends came to 12 bases. The CDR3 region is CASRSHNLYEQYF. CDR3 sequence (DNA): TGTGCCAGCAGAAGCCATAACCTCTACGAGCAGTACTTC.

The gene calls are TRBV4-1 and TRBJ2-1, with D tentatively TRBD2 (5 bases). There are 14 residues in the CDR3. V dropped 4 bases and J dropped 10 bases, with 17 bases sitting between them. Germline V gives CDR1 MGHRA, CDR2 YSYEKL. The CDR3 DNA follows: TGCGCCAGCAGCCTAAGATCGGGATACCCCGAGCAGTTCTTC. Protein sequence: CASSLRSGYPEQFF.

This clonotype was seen at least ten times. The chain combines TRBV7-3 with TRBJ2-3; D unclear. The V gene lost 5 bases and the J gene lost 4 bases, with 13 bases spanning the gap. Germline CDR1 reads SGHTA; CDR2 reads FQGTGA. CDR3 length: 14 amino acids. The CDR3 DNA follows: TGTGCCAGCAGCCATCAGGTGGGCTCAGATACGCAGTATTTT. Protein product: CASSHQVGSDTQYF.

There are a few counts of this clonotype. The V and J genes are TRBV29-1 and TRBJ1-2; TRBD1 is a possible D gene (5 bases). The length of the CDR3 is 15 residues. The V end was cut by 2 bases, the J end by 0 bases, with 13 bases between. Germline V gives CDR1 SQVTM, CDR2 ANQGSEA. For the CDR3, the DNA is TGCAGCGTTGAACTGAACAGGCCGCCTAACTATGGCTACACCTTC. It translates to CSVELNRPPNYGYTF.

Ten or more counts support this clonotype. This chain uses TRBV27 with TRBJ2-7; D gene unclear. This CDR3 is built from 14 residues. Trimming removed 5 bases at V and 6 bases at J, with 17 bases between. Germline CDR1 and CDR2: MNHEY and SMNVEV (reference sequence). The CDR3 here is CASSPWEAPCEQYV. The CDR3 bases are TGTGCCAGCAGTCCCTGGGAAGCCCCTTGCGAGCAGTACGTC.

There are a few counts of this clonotype. The rearrangement joins TRBV10-3 to TRBJ2-1, with D hard to call. Per germline, CDR1 ENHRY and CDR2 SYGVKD. V shed 3 bases and J shed 5 bases, with 11 bases lying between them. This CDR3 spans 14 amino acids. The CDR3 DNA reads TGTGCCATCAGTGATGCGCGTCTGGACAATGAGCAGTTCTTC. Its translation: CAISDARLDNEQFF.

The genes are TRBV6-5 and TRBJ1-1; the match to TRBD1 covers 8 bases. This CDR3 comprises 19 residues. The trim removed 0 bases at V and 1 base at J, leaving 13 bases unmatched. Per germline, CDR1 MNHEY and CDR2 SVGAGI. The CDR3 spells CASSYSALRTGFGNTEAFF. Here the CDR3 DNA reads TGTGCCAGCAGTTACTCCGCGTTGAGGACAGGGTTTGGGAACACTGAAGCTTTCTTT.

Turning to this clonotype: Because it lacks the conserved phenylalanine or tryptophan at the end, this CDR3 is likely a read error. This chain joins TRBV28 and TRBJ1-4; D is unresolved. CDR3 size: 14 residues. Germline CDR1 reads MDHEN; CDR2 reads SYDVKM. Trimming shortened V by 6 bases and J by 6 bases, and 14 bases separated the two germline ends. The CDR3, as DNA: TGTGCCAGCAGGGACGGGGTACCTGATGAAAAACTGTTTCTT. Amino acids: CASRDGVPDEKLFL.

V gene TRBV14 combines with J gene TRBJ2-7, with D perhaps TRBD2 (5 bases). V was pared by 2 bases and J by 3 bases, with 14 bases between. The germline gives CDR1 SGHDN, CDR2 FVKESK. This CDR3 is built from 15 residues. CDR3 nucleotides: TGTGCCAGCAGCCAAACCGGGAACCGACTCTACGAGCAGTACTTC. Amino acid sequence: CASSQTGNRLYEQYF.

V usage is TRBV10-3 and J usage is TRBJ2-7, with a weak D call TRBD2 (6 bases). Trimming left V 3 bases short and J 0 bases short, with 6 bases between. There are 13 residues in the CDR3. The germline CDR1 and CDR2 sequences are ENHRY and SYGVKD. CDR3 residues: CAISDGSSYEQYV. In DNA form, the CDR3 reads TGTGCCATCAGTGACGGGAGCTCCTACGAGCAGTACGTC.

The table lists this clonotype with a few counts. V and J are TRBV4-2 and TRBJ2-3; a possible D gene is TRBD2 (6 bases). CDR1 LGHNA and CDR2 YNFKEQ come from the germline V gene. The CDR3 loop spans 15 amino acids. V lost 1 base to trimming and J lost 4 bases, with 12 bases between them. The CDR3 loop reads CASSQGVWGADTQYF. The DNA of the CDR3 is TGTGCCAGCAGCCAAGGGGTCTGGGGGGCAGATACGCAGTATTTT.

The chain is built from TRBV5-1 and TRBJ2-2; D perhaps matches TRBD2 (5 bases). The CDR3 runs to 13 residues. Deletions cut 4 bases from V and 8 bases from J, with 12 bases between. Germline assignment: CDR1 SGHRS and CDR2 YFSETQ. The DNA of the CDR3 is TGCGCCAGCAGCCCCGGGAATGTTGGGGAGCTGTTTTTT. It is translated as CASSPGNVGELFF.

The genes are TRBV6-2 or TRBV6-3 and TRBJ2-5; unclear D gene. Germline CDR1 is MNHEY and CDR2 is SVGEGT. The V gene lost 7 bases and the J gene lost 0 bases, with 9 bases spanning the gap. The CDR3 covers 13 residues. CDR3 region: CASISEYQETQYF. The CDR3 region has the DNA TGTGCCAGCATTTCGGAGTACCAAGAGACCCAGTACTTC.

The rearrangement uses TRBV20-1 and TRBJ2-5, with 12 bases aligning to TRBD2. Germline values: CDR1 DFQATT, CDR2 SNEGSKA (reference sequence). The CDR3 consists of 18 residues. J gave up 5 bases and V 5 bases, and 18 bases lay outside the gene matches. CDR3 sequence: CSASQRLAGGPIQETQYF. Here the CDR3 DNA reads TGCAGTGCTTCCCAAAGGCTAGCGGGGGGGCCGATCCAGGAGACCCAGTACTTC.

The chain recombines TRBV6-5 with TRBJ2-7; 9 bases fit TRBD2. Germline CDR1 reads MNHEY; CDR2 reads SVGAGI. There are 14 residues in the CDR3. The V and J ends lost 5 bases and 2 bases, in that order; junction bases with no gene match: 4. In DNA, the CDR3 is TGTGCCAGCAGTACTATAGCGGGGGCCTACGAGCAGTACTTC. Translating gives CASSTIAGAYEQYF.

Many counts were recorded for this clonotype. The V call is TRBV7-6, the J call TRBJ2-1; D may be TRBD1 (5 bases). This CDR3 contains 13 residues. V shed 0 bases and J shed 10 bases, with 10 bases lying between them. Germline V gene sequence: CDR1 SGHVS, CDR2 FNYEAQ. The CDR3 sequence is CASSLAQGYEQFF. DNA for the CDR3: TGTGCCAGCAGCTTAGCCCAGGGATACGAGCAGTTCTTC.

Remarks on this clonotype: The junction differs from germline at one of its ends, possibly a read error. V is TRBV2 and J is TRBJ2-2; 11 bases fit TRBD2. CDR3 length: 15 amino acids. Germline values: CDR1 SNHLY, CDR2 FYNNEI. CDR3 loop: CARSLAGENAGELFF. The DNA of the CDR3 is TGTGCCAGATCACTAGCGGGGGAGAACGCCGGGGAGCTGTTTTTT.

This clonotype was observed a handful of times. The chain has TRBV20-1 and TRBJ2-7; maybe TRBD2 (6 bases). The ends were cut back, 3 bases at V and 4 bases at J, with 16 bases in the middle. The germline gives CDR1 DFQATT, CDR2 SNEGSKA (reference sequence). The CDR3 is 14 residues long. The CDR3 DNA is TGCAGTGCTAGCCTTAATGGAGGGGAATACGAGCAGTACGTC. As protein: CSASLNGGEYEQYV.